The present entry profiles one T cell receptor (beta chain) with its context. Its antigen is currently unknown. The CDR3 is 14 amino acids. From germline, CDR1 is WSHSY and CDR2 SAAADI. V was pared by 0 bases and J by 6 bases, with 9 bases between. The sample is drawn from a study of T cell responses to AZD1222 COVID-19 vaccine. Profiling relied on immunoSEQ multiplex PCR, and the TCRdb table lists in-frame clones only, not all of them. This sample has 90,000 to 110,000 clones; roughly nine tenths occur once, and the top ten carry approximately 5.5%. Findings of the study overall: Reportedly, nearly half the spike-specific TCRs target unmutated variant regions. White British people made up most donors, females outnumbered males, and clonal diversity was possibly underestimated.

The V call is TRBV10-2, the J call TRBJ2-4; D remains unclear. The source material was peripheral blood, sampled on day 0 of AZD1222 vaccination. This TCR derives from an adult in good health. As DNA, the CDR3 is TGCGCCAGCAGTGAGTCGAACCCTCTAAACATTCAGTACTTC. It yields the protein CASSESNPLNIQYF.